This T cell receptor beta chain was sequenced during a study of early T cells in non-severe SARS-CoV-2 infection. Study as a whole: The chains were unpaired, and the sequenced material was bulk RNA from unsorted whole blood. Study-wide results and limits: The study's VDJdb matching favored anti-spike CD8 responses and missed private and CD4 specificities.

By share, this clonotype ranks as medium-sized. Its antigen is as yet unknown. Individually, cDNA molecules had unique molecular identifiers attached to them. MiXCR, run by TCRdb on the 5' RACE reads, gives a single entry per CDR3 protein. The table has roughly 69,000 distinct CDR3 sequences, more than 8.5% seen once. The TCR originated in an adult who was a healthcare worker with PCR-confirmed SARS-CoV-2 infection or an uninfected control (not recorded which). The sample here was whole blood, taken at baseline.

This chain's CDR3 is CASSHRASGSTDTQYF. For the CDR3, the DNA is TGTGCCAGCAGCCACAGGGCTAGCGGGAGTACAGATACGCAGTATTTT. The rearrangement joins TRBV27 to TRBJ2-3; TRBD2 aligns across 10 bases. CDR3 size: 16 residues. With 6 bases clipped from V and 3 bases from J, the junction kept 9 bases outside the gene matches. Germline loops: CDR1 MNHEY, CDR2 SMNVEV (reference sequence).